This T cell receptor (beta chain) was captured in a study of Graves' ophthalmopathy and Graves' hyperthyroidism. Of note for this clonotype: Its target is not known.

Investigators amplified TCR beta CDR3 regions from RNA transcripts. Second-round multiplex PCR came after first-round RT-PCR with HTBI primers. In TCRdb, the multiplex PCR reads were re-called with MiXCR into one record per CDR3 protein. The data contain 450,000 or so distinct CDR3 sequences, 13% to 15% of them singletons. The CDR3 loop spans 14 amino acids. Deletions cut 7 bases from V and 9 bases from J, with 16 bases between. Study conclusions and caveats: Most clonotypes expanded in thyroid above 0.001 frequency were present in blood too.

The origin of this receptor is a woman between 25 and 40 years old with Graves' ophthalmopathy. What was sequenced was blood. The chain links TRBV12-3 or TRBV12-4 to TRBJ1-6, with D possibly matching TRBD1 (5 bases). CDR3 sequence: CASTLGRGGSPLHF. The DNA of the CDR3 is TGTGCCAGCACCCTGGGGAGGGGTGGTTCACCCCTCCACTTT.